Below, 19 T cell receptor beta chains from the same sample are listed, as sequenced in a study of CD8+CD57+ T cells in acquired aplastic anemia (dated by TCRdb to 2017 to 2018). This sample was sequenced with an Illumina HiSeq 2000. Genomic DNA was used as template for profiling of TCR beta VDJ combinations and CDR3 sequences. TCRdb's own reprocessing of the public reads used fastp at Q25 and MiXCR and kept productive beta chains. Rows with a matching CDR3 protein are joined into one entry that keeps the most common DNA and genes. This sample is represented by around 200,000 distinct CDR3 sequences; under 55% of them were singletons. The ten largest clones capture 8.5% to 10% of the sample. Patients chosen for sequencing had shown expansion of CD8+CD57+ cells by flow cytometry. Specimen: sorted CD4+, CD8+, or CD8+CD57+ T cells (not recorded which) from PBMCs. These receptors originate from a human donor with aplastic anemia.

Comment on this clonotype: Since a much larger clone is just one base distant, this may be a read error. The V and J genes are TRBV11-1 and TRBJ1-4; 7 bases are a match to TRBD1. The CDR3 length is 16 residues. The germline gives CDR1 SGHAT, CDR2 FQDESV (reference sequence). The CDR3 protein is CASSLEGQAPNAKLFF. The CDR3 coding sequence is TGTGCCAGCAGCTTAGAAGGACAGGCCCCTAATGCAAAACTGTTTTTT. The complete variable domain, with remaining parts taken from reference TRBV11-1 and TRBJ1-4, reads EAEVAQSPRYKITEKSQAVAFWCDPISGHATLYWYRQILGQGPELLVQFQDESVVDDSQLPKDRFSAERLKGVDSTLKIQPAELGDSAMYLCASSLEGQAPNAKLFFGSGTQLSVL.

In this sample, this clonotype turned up a few times. At one end the junction does not follow the germline gene, possibly because of a read error. The genes are TRBV10-2 and TRBJ2-7; D unclear. The germline CDR1 and CDR2 sequences are WSHSY and SAAADI. The CDR3 has 11 amino acids. CDR3 coding DNA: TGCGCCAGCATAGGCTCCGGCGAGAAGTACTTC. Translating gives CASIGSGEKYF.

This clonotype was detected once. The chain is built from TRBV12-3 or TRBV12-4 and TRBJ1-6; weak D call: TRBD1 (5 bases). V was shortened by 6 bases and J by 13 bases, with 19 bases between the two germline ends. CDR3 length: 14 amino acids. The CDR3 region has the DNA TGTGCCAGCAGCCCCGGGAATCAGGGTTCGCCCCTCCACTTT. Translating it yields CASSPGNQGSPLHF.

This clonotype was found once. The chain recombines TRBV7-2 with TRBJ2-7; possible D gene TRBD2, 5 bases. Germline V lookup: CDR1 SGHTA, CDR2 FQGNSA. Trimming shortened V by 1 base and J by 4 bases, and 11 bases separated the two germline ends. The CDR3 has 14 residues. DNA of the CDR3: TGTGCCAGCAGCTTAGGCGGGCTGGGATACGAGCAGTACTTC. This translates into CASSLGGLGYEQYF.

This clonotype was counted at least ten times. The chain's CDR3 is CSGGQANYGYTF. DNA of the CDR3: TGCAGCGGCGGCCAAGCTAACTATGGCTACACCTTC. The chain uses TRBV20-1 and TRBJ1-2; D not certain. From germline, CDR1 is DFQATT and CDR2 SNEGSKA (reference sequence). The CDR3 contains 12 residues.

This clonotype was seen ten or more times. The DNA of the CDR3 is TGTGCCAGCAGTTTAAGTAAGGGGAATTCCTACGAGCAGTACTTC. It yields the protein CASSLSKGNSYEQYF. The rearrangement joins TRBV12-3 or TRBV12-4 to TRBJ2-7, with TRBD1 as a possible D gene (5 bases). V was clipped by 2 bases and J by 1 base, with 12 bases between them. This CDR3 has 15 residues.

Comment on this clonotype: The CDR3 ends on some other residue instead of the conserved phenylalanine or tryptophan, so this is likely a read error. This rearrangement joins TRBV4-2 to TRBJ1-1; 8 bases line up with TRBD1. CDR3 size: 16 residues. Germline V gives CDR1 LGHNA, CDR2 YNFKEQ. The V and J ends lost 0 bases and 2 bases, in that order; junction bases with no gene match: 5. The CDR3 protein is CASSQDRGHRNTEAFL. CDR3 nucleotides: TGTGCCAGCAGCCAAGACAGGGGGCATCGAAACACTGAAGCTTTCCTT.

This clonotype was recorded many times. The chain employs TRBV2 and TRBJ2-5; 13 bases are shared with TRBD2. This CDR3 has 15 amino acids. V lost 5 bases and J lost 3; bases outside the gene matches: 3. Looked up from germline, CDR1 is SNHLY and CDR2 is FYNNEI. CDR3 in DNA: TGTGCCAGCAGTATTGGGACTAGCGGGGAAGAGACCCAGTACTTC. Translation gives CASSIGTSGEETQYF.

The chain is built from TRBV20-1 and TRBJ2-7, with 8 positions matching TRBD2. The germline V gene encodes CDR1 DFQATT and CDR2 SNEGSKA (reference sequence). The CDR3 consists of 13 residues. The V and J ends lost 3 bases and 2 bases, in that order; junction bases with no gene match: 3. CDR3 in amino acids: CSARTSETYEQYF. CDR3 nucleotide sequence: TGCAGTGCTAGGACTAGCGAAACCTACGAGCAGTACTTC.

This clonotype has a count of ten or more. The chain carries TRBV7-2 and TRBJ2-7, with 11 positions matching TRBD2. CDR1 SGHTA and CDR2 FQGNSA come from the germline V gene. V was clipped by 5 bases and J by 4 bases; unmatched bases: 7. The CDR3 has 15 residues. The CDR3 nucleotides are TGTGCCAGCAGCCTTACTAGCGGGAGTAGGTACGAGCAGTACTTC. Translation gives CASSLTSGSRYEQYF.

Ten or more counts support this clonotype. The rearrangement uses TRBV20-1 and TRBJ1-4; tentative D call: TRBD1 (6 bases). Trimming left V 5 bases short and J 2 bases short, with 12 bases between. Germline-derived CDR1 and CDR2 are DFQATT and SNEGSKA (reference sequence). The CDR3 runs to 14 residues. CDR3 amino acids: CSASRQATNEKLFF. As DNA, the CDR3 is TGCAGTGCTTCCCGACAGGCGACTAATGAAAAACTGTTTTTT.

Ten or more counts support this clonotype. The chain uses TRBV20-1 and TRBJ1-4; D gene unclear. Trimming took off 1 base at V and 7 bases at J, with 13 bases between the two ends. Germline V gene lookup returns CDR1 DFQATT and CDR2 SNEGSKA (reference sequence). The CDR3 is 14 residues long. The CDR3 is CSARVGVYSEKLFF. The DNA of the CDR3 is TGCAGTGCTAGAGTTGGGGTCTATAGTGAAAAACTGTTTTTT.

This chain links TRBV2 with TRBJ1-5, with a weak D call TRBD1 (6 bases). V was pared by 5 bases and J by 9 bases, with 20 bases between. Germline loops: CDR1 SNHLY, CDR2 FYNNEI. The CDR3 runs 15 residues. CDR3 amino acids: CASSPGHEARRPQHF. The CDR3 DNA reads as TGTGCCAGCAGTCCGGGACACGAGGCACGTCGGCCCCAGCATTTT.

This rearrangement joins TRBV12-3 or TRBV12-4 to TRBJ1-3; D uncertain. Trimming took 1 base from V and 0 from J, leaving 10 bases between them. CDR3 length: 16 amino acids. CDR3 sequence reads: CASSLGGQRSGNTIYF. CDR3 DNA: TGTGCCAGCAGTTTAGGCGGCCAACGCTCTGGAAACACCATATATTTT.

For this clonotype: Mismatch with germline at one junction end may stem from a read error. The chain links TRBV7-4 to TRBJ1-1, with TRBD1 as a possible D gene (6 bases). Germline V CDR1 and CDR2: SGHVT, SQSDAQ. CDR3 length: 15 residues. The CDR3 sequence: CASSLAHTWDTGAFF. The CDR3 nucleotides read TGTGCCAGCAGCTTAGCGCATACCTGGGACACTGGAGCTTTCTTT.

The chain couples TRBV15 to TRBJ2-1, with D possibly being TRBD1 (6 bases). CDR3 length: 14 residues. V lost 3 bases to trimming and J lost 7 bases, with 13 bases between them. Looked up from germline, CDR1 is LNHNV and CDR2 is YYDKDF (reference sequence). The CDR3 sequence: CATSSLSTGNEQFF. CDR3 sequence (DNA): TGTGCCACCAGCAGCCTATCAACAGGGAATGAGCAGTTCTTC.

The chain has TRBV6-1 and TRBJ2-4; maybe TRBD2 (5 bases). In germline, CDR1 is MNHNS, CDR2 SASEGT. The germline V and J ends were trimmed by 8 bases and 3 bases, with 20 bases remaining between them. CDR3 length: 16 amino acids. The CDR3 region is CASQEARAGGKNIQYF. The CDR3 DNA is TGTGCCAGCCAAGAGGCGCGGGCAGGAGGCAAAAACATTCAGTACTTC.

This chain uses TRBV2 with TRBJ1-6, with D possibly TRBD1 on 6 matching bases. Trimming took off 10 bases at V and 3 bases at J, with 16 bases between the two ends. CDR3 length: 15 residues. Germline loops: CDR1 SNHLY, CDR2 FYNNEI. The CDR3, as DNA: TGTGCCACCTACCGGGACAACCGCTATAATTCACCCCTCCACTTT. Protein: CATYRDNRYNSPLHF. Full variable domain (missing parts from reference TRBV2 and TRBJ1-6): EPEVTQTPSHQVTQMGQEVILRCVPISNHLYFYWYRQILGQKVEFLVSFYNNEISEKSEIFDDQFSVERPDGSNFTLKIRSTKLEDSAMYFCATYRDNRYNSPLHFGNGTRLTVT.

The rearrangement links TRBV15 to TRBJ2-3; TRBD2 aligns across 7 bases. Trimming removed 0 bases from V and 1 base from J; junction bases left unmatched: 4. Germline V gives CDR1 LNHNV, CDR2 YYDKDF (reference sequence). CDR3 length equals 16 residues. The CDR3 sequence: CATSRDKLAGTDTQYF. CDR3 coding DNA: TGTGCCACCAGCAGAGATAAGCTAGCGGGCACAGATACGCAGTATTTT.